Listed below are T cell receptor beta chains from one sample, sequenced in a study of cytomegalovirus exposure and HLA in healthy donors. Assay: immunoSEQ multiplex PCR; the TCRdb copy retains only in-frame clones and omits some. The sample yields some 87,000 clones, roughly 80% seen once. Sequenced input: PBMCs. The origin of the receptors is a man aged 45-65 years in good health and CMV-seropositive. CDR3s include the opening cysteine and the closing phenylalanine or tryptophan. The D gene is left open where the match is weak. Clone sizes are given selectively: once, few, many, or a class where the clone is expanded.

abundance	d_gene	j_gene	v_gene	CDR3nt	CDR3aa
.	TRBD1	TRBJ2-1	TRBV19	TGTGCCAGTAGACTGGGACAGGGCTACTACAATGAGCAGTTCTTC	CASRLGQGYYNEQFF
.	.	TRBJ1-3	TRBV6-1	TGTGCCAGCGAGAGACAGCTCCCTGGAAACACCATATATTTT	CASERQLPGNTIYF
few	TRBD2	TRBJ2-1	TRBV7-2	TGTGCCAGCAAAACATTCCGCGGGGGGGCCGATAACTACAATGAGCAGTTCTTC	CASKTFRGGADNYNEQFF
.	.	TRBJ2-3	TRBV7-9	TGTGCCAGCAGCTTCGGGAACACAGATACGCAGTATTTT	CASSFGNTDTQYF
.	TRBD1	TRBJ1-1	TRBV7-9	TGTGCCAGCAGCGTCACCGGACAGGGGGGCGCTGAAGCTTTCTTT	CASSVTGQGGAEAFF
once	.	TRBJ2-7	TRBV6-1	TGTGCCAGCCCGGAGGACAGCTCCTACGAGCAGTACTTC	CASPEDSSYEQYF
.	TRBD1	TRBJ1-6	TRBV2	TGTGCCAGACAGGGGTATAATTCACCCCTCCACTTT	CARQGYNSPLHF
.	.	TRBJ2-7	TRBV2	TGTGCCAGCATCGGAGGGGTCTACGAGCAGTACTTC	CASIGGVYEQYF
.	.	TRBJ2-3	TRBV20-1	TGCAGTGCTAGAGCGGGAGATACGCAGTATTTT	CSARAGDTQYF
once	.	TRBJ2-1	TRBV27	TGTGCCAGCGGGGGGGCCTTTTACAATGAGCAGTTCTTC	CASGGAFYNEQFF
.	TRBD2	TRBJ2-1	TRBV4-2	TGTGCCAGCAGCCACCCCTTAACTAGCGGCTCCTACAATGAGCAGTTCTTC	CASSHPLTSGSYNEQFF
.	TRBD1	TRBJ2-7	TRBV4-1	TGCGCCAGCAGCCGCCCGGGTGGGACAGGTCCCAGCGAGCAGTACTTC	CASSRPGGTGPSEQYF
few	TRBD2	TRBJ2-3	TRBV9	TGTGCCAGCAGCGCCGGGACTATCGGGGGAAGAGGTACGCAGTATTTT	CASSAGTIGGRGTQYF
.	.	TRBJ1-2	TRBV5-5	TGTGCCAGCAGCTTAGGAGTTTCGGCAGATCAAATTTCGTATGGCTACACCTTC	CASSLGVSADQISYGYTF
.	TRBD1	TRBJ2-7	TRBV10-2	TGCGCCAGCAGGGGGACAGGGTCATCCTACGAGCAGTACTTC	CASRGTGSSYEQYF
few	.	TRBJ2-2	TRBV5-1	TGCGCCAGCAGCTCCAGGGGGAACACCGGGGAGCTGTTTTTT	CASSSRGNTGELFF
.	.	TRBJ2-7	TRBV5-6	TGTGCCAGCAGCTTGGGACAGATCCCTTACGAGCAGTACTTC	CASSLGQIPYEQYF
.	TRBD1	TRBJ1-5	TRBV29-1	TGCAGCGTTTCCGGGACAGGGGGCAATCAGCCCCAGAATTTT	CSVSGTGGNQPQNF
.	TRBD1	TRBJ1-1	TRBV27	TGTGCCAGCAGTTCAGGGGGCTGGACTGAAGCTTTCTTT	CASSSGGWTEAFF
.	TRBD2	TRBJ2-4	TRBV7-9	TGTGCCAGCAGCTCTAGCGGATACAAGTACTTC	CASSSSGYKYF
few	TRBD1	TRBJ2-2	TRBV19	TGTGCCAGTAGACCCGGGACAGGAATGTACACCGGGGAGCTGTTTTTT	CASRPGTGMYTGELFF
.	.	TRBJ2-7	TRBV6-5	TGTGCCAGCAGTTTAGTTAGAAGCGACGAGCAGTACTTC	CASSLVRSDEQYF
.	.	TRBJ1-3	TRBV18	TGTGCCAGCTCACCACTCCAGGGGAGCTCTGGAAACACCATATATTTT	CASSPLQGSSGNTIYF
few	.	TRBJ1-5	TRBV6-5	TGTGCCAGCAGTTTGATGGAGGGAAATCAGCCCCAGCATTTT	CASSLMEGNQPQHF
.	.	TRBJ2-7	TRBV11-2	TGTGCCAGCAGCTTAGCCGGGGGAGATTACGAGCAGTACTTC	CASSLAGGDYEQYF
.	.	TRBJ2-7	TRBV7-2	TGTGCCAGCAGCTTAGAGGCAGGGGCCCAGCAGTACTTC	CASSLEAGAQQYF
.	.	TRBJ1-5	TRBV7-9	TGTGCCAGCACCTCGGGGGTCAATCAGCCCCAGCATTTT	CASTSGVNQPQHF
.	.	TRBJ2-7	TRBV6-1	TGTGCCAGCAGTGAAGGAGGGCACCGTCCCTCCCTGGTCTATTACGAGCAGTACTTC	CASSEGGHRPSLVYYEQYF
.	.	TRBJ2-2	TRBV4-1	TGCGCCAGCAGCCCAGAAGGACTCGTTAACACCGGGGAGCTGTTTTTT	CASSPEGLVNTGELFF
.	.	TRBJ1-1	TRBV5-1	TGCGCCAGCAGCTTGGTAGAGGGAGGTACGACTGAAGCTTTCTTT	CASSLVEGGTTEAFF
.	.	TRBJ2-7	TRBV10-3	TGTGCCATCCGGGAGCAGGCGGCGTCCCACGAGCAGTACTTC	CAIREQAASHEQYF
.	.	TRBJ2-7	TRBV30	TGTGCCTGGAGTGGTCAGGACTCCTACGAGCAGTACTTC	CAWSGQDSYEQYF
few	.	TRBJ2-7	TRBV7-9	TGTGCCAGCAGCCAGGCGGGGACAGCCGCCTACGAGCAGTACTTC	CASSQAGTAAYEQYF
.	.	TRBJ1-2	TRBV30	TGTGCCTGGAGCGGTGGACCGGGGGGGTTTGGCTACACCTTC	CAWSGGPGGFGYTF
.	.	TRBJ1-5	TRBV6-1	TGTGCCAGCAGTGAGACAGTACGGCAGGAGCAGCATTTT	CASSETVRQEQHF
.	.	TRBJ2-5	TRBV7-2	TGTGCCAGCAGCTTAGGGCCCGCTCAAGAGACCCAGTACTTC	CASSLGPAQETQYF
.	.	TRBJ2-7	TRBV13	TGTGCCAGCAGCTTAGGTGGAGGGGGCCACGAGCAGTACTTC	CASSLGGGGHEQYF
.	TRBD2	TRBJ2-3	TRBV25-1	TGTGCCAGCAGTGAAGGGGGGGTCAGTTACACAGATACGCAGTATTTT	CASSEGGVSYTDTQYF
once	.	TRBJ2-7	TRBV10-3	TGTGCCATCAGAGAGACAGGTCTTAGCTACGAGCAGTACTTC	CAIRETGLSYEQYF
once	TRBD2	TRBJ2-3	TRBV9	TGTGCCAGCAGCGTAACGACTAGCGTTGCCACAGATACGCAGTATTTT	CASSVTTSVATDTQYF
.	.	TRBJ2-1	TRBV10-3	TGTGCCATCAGTGGCAAGGGGTTCGAGCAGTTCTTC	CAISGKGFEQFF
once	TRBD1	TRBJ2-5	TRBV25-1	TGTGCCAGCAATCCTAACAGGGGTTGTGCCCAAGAGACCCAGTACTTC	CASNPNRGCAQETQYF
.	.	TRBJ1-1	TRBV7-2	TGTGCCAGCAGCCCGGTTGGTGCCTCGGGCACTGAAGCTTTCTTT	CASSPVGASGTEAFF
.	TRBD1	TRBJ1-3	TRBV5-1	TGCGCCAGCAGCTTGGTTTCAGGGGGCAATCGAAACACCATATATTTT	CASSLVSGGNRNTIYF
.	.	TRBJ2-5	TRBV7-2	TGTGCCAGCAGCTTAATGAGCCTGCCCACAGAGACCCAGTACTTC	CASSLMSLPTETQYF
.	.	TRBJ1-1	TRBV18	TGTGACAGCTCACCGGACAGCCTGAACACTGAAGCTTTCTTT	CDSSPDSLNTEAFF
.	TRBD1	TRBJ2-5	TRBV4-1	TGCGCCAGCAGCCAACCCCCGGGACAGGGGAGGGAGACCCAGTACTTC	CASSQPPGQGRETQYF
.	.	TRBJ1-4	TRBV20-1	TGCAGTGCGTCTCGGGATGAAAAACTGTTTTTT	CSASRDEKLFF
.	TRBD2	TRBJ2-2	TRBV13	TGTGCCAGCAAGCGGGGCGGGGTGAACACCGGGGAGCTGTTTTTT	CASKRGGVNTGELFF
.	TRBD2	TRBJ2-7	TRBV5-1	TGCGCCAGCAGCACTAGCGGGGGGTTCTCCTACGAGCAGTACTTC	CASSTSGGFSYEQYF